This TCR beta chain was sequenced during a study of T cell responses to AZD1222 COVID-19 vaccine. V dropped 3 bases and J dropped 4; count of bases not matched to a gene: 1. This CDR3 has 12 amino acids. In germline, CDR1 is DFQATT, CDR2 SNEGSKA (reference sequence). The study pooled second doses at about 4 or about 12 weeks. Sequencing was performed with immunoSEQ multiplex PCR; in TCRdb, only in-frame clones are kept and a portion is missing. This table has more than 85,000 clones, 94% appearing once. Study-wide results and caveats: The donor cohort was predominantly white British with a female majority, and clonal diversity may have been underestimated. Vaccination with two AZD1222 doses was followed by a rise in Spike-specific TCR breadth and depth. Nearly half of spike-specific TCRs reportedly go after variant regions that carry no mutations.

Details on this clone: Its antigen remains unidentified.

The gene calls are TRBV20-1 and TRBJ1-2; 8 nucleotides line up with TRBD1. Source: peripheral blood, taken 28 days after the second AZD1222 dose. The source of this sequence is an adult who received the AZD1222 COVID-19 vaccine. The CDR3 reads CSASTGGYGYTF. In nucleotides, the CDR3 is TGCAGTGCTAGTACAGGGGGCTATGGCTACACCTTC.